This entry concerns a single T cell receptor beta chain. Its cognate antigen is unknown. The V gene end was trimmed by 3 bases and the J gene end by 5 bases; junction bases not matched to a gene: 11. Germline V gene data show CDR1 as SGHRS and CDR2 as YFSETQ. The CDR3 is made up of 16 amino acids. These data belong to a study of cytomegalovirus exposure and HLA in healthy donors. The study, taken as a whole, reports: Highest at DRB1 and lowest at HLA-C, TCR association rates differed among HLA loci in a later analysis.

Both 60 Vbeta primers and 13 Jbeta primers went into the PCR. Generated by immunoSEQ multiplex PCR, the TCRdb table keeps only in-frame clones and is missing some. The repertoire has about 180,000 clones, around 80% of them found once; the top ten carry roughly 0.76%. The TCR originated in a woman in her thirties or forties in good health and CMV-seronegative. Source material: PBMCs. The chain joins TRBV5-1 to TRBJ2-5; 9 bases match TRBD2. The CDR3 nucleotides are TGCGCCAGCAGCTCCTACTCGCGGGGGGGCCGGGAGACCCAGTACTTC. Translated: CASSSYSRGGRETQYF.